The present entry profiles one T cell receptor beta chain with its context. The data derive from a study of cytomegalovirus exposure and HLA in healthy donors. The V end was cut by 5 bases, the J end by 4 bases, with 20 bases between. CDR1 and CDR2 (germline): GTSNPN, SVGIG (reference sequence). The CDR3 spans 15 residues. Produced via immunoSEQ multiplex PCR; TCRdb's table is partial and in-frame only. The table lists about 220,000 clones, roughly 84% of them singletons, with over 12% in the top ten. The sample consisted of PBMCs. This receptor was taken from a woman between 25 and 40 years old in good health and CMV-seropositive. The gene calls are TRBV30 and TRBJ1-2; D unclear. CDR3: CAWLDWTEPLYGYTF. The CDR3 nucleotides read TGTGCCTGGCTGGACTGGACCGAGCCCCTCTATGGCTACACCTTC.